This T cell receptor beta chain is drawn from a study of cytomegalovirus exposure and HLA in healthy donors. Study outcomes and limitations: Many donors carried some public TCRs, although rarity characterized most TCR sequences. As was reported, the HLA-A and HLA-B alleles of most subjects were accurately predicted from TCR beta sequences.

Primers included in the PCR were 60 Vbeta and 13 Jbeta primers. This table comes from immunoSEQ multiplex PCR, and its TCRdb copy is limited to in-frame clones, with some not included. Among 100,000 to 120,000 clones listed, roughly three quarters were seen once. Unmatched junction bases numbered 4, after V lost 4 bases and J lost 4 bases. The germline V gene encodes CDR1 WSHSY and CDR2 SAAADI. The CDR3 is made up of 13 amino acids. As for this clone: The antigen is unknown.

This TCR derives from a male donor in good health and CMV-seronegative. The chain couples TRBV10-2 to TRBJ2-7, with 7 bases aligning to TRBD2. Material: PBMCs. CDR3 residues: CASSAAGTYEQYF. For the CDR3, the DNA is TGCGCCAGCAGTGCAGCGGGGACTTACGAGCAGTACTTC.